The 28 T cell receptor beta chains in this list originate from one sample, sequenced in a study of cytomegalovirus exposure and HLA in healthy donors. Primers for the PCR totalled 60 Vbeta and 13 Jbeta. TCRdb's copy holds only in-frame clones and misses some; the assay was immunoSEQ multiplex PCR. In the table there are around 200,000 clones, over 75% of which are singletons. Material: PBMCs. Receptor source: a woman between 45 and 60 years old in good health and CMV-seropositive.

This clone turned up a few times. The gene calls are TRBV11-3 and TRBJ2-2; 7 nucleotides align to TRBD1. In germline, CDR1 is SGHNT, CDR2 YENEEA. This CDR3 contains 14 residues. After removal of 5 bases from V and 3 bases from J, the junction contained 3 bases not matched to a gene. CDR3 DNA: TGTGCCAGCAGCCCAGGGGGTTACACCGGGGAGCTGTTTTTT. This encodes CASSPGGYTGELFF.

The chain carries TRBV2 and TRBJ2-4, with 7 bases aligning to TRBD2. After removal of 2 bases from V and 0 bases from J, the junction contained 4 bases not matched to a gene. The germline gives CDR1 SNHLY, CDR2 FYNNEI. The CDR3 has 16 residues. The CDR3 is CASSEYRGEAKNIQYF. CDR3 in DNA: TGTGCCAGCAGTGAATACCGGGGGGAAGCCAAAAACATTCAGTACTTC.

J is TRBJ2-1 and V is TRBV5-1; 10 nucleotides line up with TRBD2. The V and J ends lost 5 bases and 6 bases, in that order; junction bases with no gene match: 8. The CDR3 consists of 15 residues. CDR1 and CDR2 (germline): SGHRS, YFSETQ. The CDR3 sequence is CASRTSGGDFNEQFF. The CDR3 nucleotides read TGCGCCAGCAGGACGAGCGGGGGGGACTTCAATGAGCAGTTCTTC.

The CDR3 nucleotides are TGTGCCAGCAGCCAGGGACAGACTAACTATGGCTACACCTTC. As protein: CASSQGQTNYGYTF. The chain couples TRBV7-9 to TRBJ1-2; 7 bases agree with TRBD1. Unmatched junction bases numbered 3, after V lost 5 bases and J lost 0 bases. The length of the CDR3 is 14 residues. Germline V CDR1 and CDR2: SEHNR, FQNEAQ (reference sequence).

The chain employs TRBV25-1 and TRBJ1-4; 9 bases are shared with TRBD1. The CDR3 loop spans 15 amino acids. Germline CDR1 and CDR2: MGHDK and SYGVNS. V gave up 2 bases and J gave up 4 bases; unmatched junction bases: 2. This CDR3 reads CASSEPGQGNEKLFF. The CDR3 region has the DNA TGTGCCAGCAGTGAACCGGGACAGGGTAATGAAAAACTGTTTTTT.

The chain combines TRBV19 with TRBJ2-2, with a possible D match to TRBD2 (5 bases). Trimming pared 3 bases from V and 6 bases from J, leaving 11 bases between. Germline V gene data show CDR1 as LNHDA and CDR2 as SQIVND (reference sequence). The CDR3 loop spans 14 amino acids. Here the CDR3 DNA reads TGTGCCAGTAGTATGGGCAGCGGAGCCGGGGAGCTGTTTTTT. This gives the protein CASSMGSGAGELFF.

The chain is built from TRBV9 and TRBJ1-4; 8 bases are shared with TRBD1. CDR1 and CDR2 (germline): SGDLS, YYNGEE. This CDR3 region has 17 residues. V trimming: 0 bases; J trimming: 7 bases; junction bases outside the gene matches: 11. Here the CDR3 DNA reads TGTGCCAGCAGCGTAGGCAGGGGGCTAGGTTTTGGTGAAAAACTGTTTTTT. It translates to CASSVGRGLGFGEKLFF.

This sequence joins TRBV9 and TRBJ2-7, with TRBD2 matching over 13 bases. CDR3 size: 15 residues. The germline CDR1 and CDR2 sequences are SGDLS and YYNGEE. The V segment lost 4 bases and the J segment 4 bases; nucleotides outside the gene matches: 5. The CDR3 DNA sequence: TGTGCCAGCAGCCCCGGACTAGCGGGGGCATACGAGCAGTACTTC. This gives the protein CASSPGLAGAYEQYF.

This rearrangement joins TRBV6-5 to TRBJ2-3, with D perhaps TRBD1 (5 bases). The germline gives CDR1 MNHEY, CDR2 SVGAGI. The length of the CDR3 is 14 residues. The germline V and J ends were trimmed by 7 bases and 5 bases, with 16 bases remaining between them. In DNA, the CDR3 is TGTGCCAGCACACGGACACACCGCGGAGATACGCAGTATTTT. Encoded protein: CASTRTHRGDTQYF.

This chain links TRBV5-1 with TRBJ2-5; TRBD1 matches at 8 bases. The CDR3 covers 16 residues. Trimming took 0 bases from V and 5 from J; bases not matched to a gene: 9. Germline CDR1 is SGHRS and CDR2 is YFSETQ. The CDR3 loop reads CASSLGPQGDGETQYF. CDR3 DNA: TGCGCCAGCAGCTTGGGGCCACAGGGGGACGGGGAGACCCAGTACTTC.

This clone has more than one count but fewer than ten. The chain carries TRBV10-3 and TRBJ1-4; D is undetermined. CDR1 and CDR2 (germline): ENHRY, SYGVKD. Trimming cost V 0 bases and J 6 bases, with 5 bases left between them. This CDR3 spans 13 amino acids. The CDR3 protein is CAISESPDEKLFF. CDR3 DNA: TGTGCCATCAGTGAGTCGCCAGATGAAAAACTGTTTTTT.

The chain is built from TRBV19 and TRBJ1-5; D is uncertain. The V gene's germline CDR1 is LNHDA and CDR2 SQIVND (reference sequence). The CDR3 has 14 amino acids. V lost 7 bases to trimming and J lost 0 bases, with 10 bases between them. The CDR3 DNA reads as TGTGCCAGTACCCACCAGGCTAGCAATCAGCCCCAGCATTTT. Translation gives CASTHQASNQPQHF.

The V gene is TRBV19, the J gene TRBJ1-2; TRBD1 matches 11 bases. Germline V lookup: CDR1 LNHDA, CDR2 SQIVND (reference sequence). The V segment lost 5 bases and the J segment 8 bases; nucleotides outside the gene matches: 7. This CDR3 contains 14 residues. The CDR3 DNA follows: TGTGCCAGTAGTCTCGGGACAGGGGGTCTGGGCTACACCTTC. Its protein product is CASSLGTGGLGYTF.

The chain links TRBV6-1 to TRBJ1-6; no firm D call. Germline V CDR1 and CDR2: MNHNS, SASEGT. The V end was cut by 4 bases, the J end by 4 bases, with 14 bases between. CDR3 length: 16 residues. CDR3 sequence: CASSAPTDPYNSPLHF. The CDR3 DNA reads as TGTGCCAGCAGTGCTCCCACAGATCCTTATAATTCACCCCTCCACTTT.

This clone was picked up a small number of times. The V call is TRBV7-2, the J call TRBJ2-5, with 7 bases aligning to TRBD2. CDR1 and CDR2 (germline): SGHTA, FQGNSA. V lost 1 base and J lost 1; bases outside the gene matches: 9. The CDR3 consists of 17 residues. CDR3 in amino acids: CASSLDLTGGPQETQYF. For the CDR3, the DNA is TGTGCCAGCAGCTTAGATCTGACGGGGGGACCCCAAGAGACCCAGTACTTC.

The chain links TRBV7-2 to TRBJ1-2; D ambiguous. CDR1 SGHTA and CDR2 FQGNSA come from the germline V gene. V lost 5 bases to trimming and J lost 7 bases, with 20 bases between them. The CDR3 covers 15 residues. In DNA form, the CDR3 reads TGTGCCAGCAGCACCCCGAGTCGCCCGTCGCGTGGCTACACCTTC. Protein: CASSTPSRPSRGYTF. The entire variable domain, with the rest obtained from reference TRBV7-2 and TRBJ1-2, is as follows: GAGVSQSPSNKVTEKGKDVELRCDPISGHTALYWYRQSLGQGLEFLIYFQGNSAPDKSGLPSDRFSAERTGGSVSTLTIQRTQQEDSAVYLCASSTPSRPSRGYTFGSGTRLTVV.

The rearrangement links TRBV6-6 to TRBJ2-7, with D possibly TRBD1 on 6 matching bases. CDR3 length equals 15 residues. Trimming shortened V by 10 bases and J by 4 bases, and 23 bases separated the two germline ends. Per germline, CDR1 MNHNY and CDR2 SVGAGI (reference sequence). CDR3 sequence: CAIPALYREGYEQYF. CDR3 nucleotide sequence: TGTGCCATCCCGGCCCTCTACAGGGAAGGGTACGAGCAGTACTTC.

The sample holds a few counts of this clone. The chain joins TRBV6-5 to TRBJ1-5; D uncertain. Germline V gives CDR1 MNHEY, CDR2 SVGAGI. There are 14 residues in the CDR3. With 10 bases removed from V and 3 bases from J, the gap between germline ends came to 16 bases. CDR3 sequence reads: CATRSEGDNQPQHF. The CDR3 coding sequence is TGTGCCACCCGATCGGAGGGAGACAATCAGCCCCAGCATTTT.

The chain recombines TRBV27 with TRBJ2-7; TRBD1 agrees at 7 bases. This CDR3 is 14 amino acids long. The germline V gene has CDR1 MNHEY and CDR2 SMNVEV (reference sequence). V shed 3 bases, J shed 2 bases, and the junction held 4 bases outside the gene matches. CDR3 bases: TGTGCCAGCAGTTTGTCGACAGGGACCTACGAGCAGTACTTC. The encoded protein is CASSLSTGTYEQYF.

The chain combines TRBV7-2 with TRBJ2-7; D unresolved. Trimming took 7 bases from V and 2 from J, leaving 18 bases between them. This CDR3 comprises 15 residues. Germline CDR1 SGHTA, CDR2 FQGNSA. The CDR3 region is CASTQPRPSAYEQYF. For the CDR3, the DNA is TGTGCCAGCACCCAGCCGAGGCCCTCTGCCTACGAGCAGTACTTC. The full variable domain, with the rest looked up from reference TRBV7-2 and TRBJ2-7, is GAGVSQSPSNKVTEKGKDVELRCDPISGHTALYWYRQSLGQGLEFLIYFQGNSAPDKSGLPSDRFSAERTGGSVSTLTIQRTQQEDSAVYLCASTQPRPSAYEQYFGPGTRLTVT.

The chain carries TRBV19 and TRBJ2-3; D is ambiguous. This CDR3 is 14 amino acids long. Between the trimmed V and J ends, which lost 5 bases and 3 bases, there was a span of 12 bases. CDR1 is LNHDA and CDR2 is SQIVND in the germline V gene (reference sequence). Written as DNA, the CDR3 is TGTGCCAGTAGTCCTCAGGCTGAAACAGATACGCAGTATTTT. This gives the protein CASSPQAETDTQYF.

This clone was observed a few times. The V and J genes are TRBV10-3 and TRBJ1-5; TRBD1 matches 12 bases. This CDR3 has 16 amino acids. The V segment lost 2 bases and the J segment 6 bases; nucleotides outside the gene matches: 5. The germline CDR1 and CDR2 sequences are ENHRY and SYGVKD. The CDR3 region is CAISEGTGGAIQPQHF. CDR3 nucleotides: TGTGCCATCAGTGAGGGGACAGGGGGCGCGATTCAGCCCCAGCATTTT.

This clone was found a few times. V usage is TRBV28 and J usage is TRBJ1-5; D unresolved. Germline lookup yields CDR1 MDHEN and CDR2 SYDVKM. Trimming took 4 bases from V and 2 from J, leaving 6 bases between them. The CDR3 is 13 amino acids. The CDR3 region is CASSWSGNQPQHF. In DNA form, the CDR3 reads TGTGCCAGCAGTTGGAGTGGCAATCAGCCCCAGCATTTT.

Worth noting for this clone: Germline is not matched at one junction end, which may reflect a read error. The genes are TRBV7-9 and TRBJ2-3; 8 bases agree with TRBD1. The CDR3 runs 15 residues. Germline V gives CDR1 SEHNR, CDR2 FQNEAQ (reference sequence). The CDR3 sequence: CSSSYGQGDSDTQYF. The CDR3 DNA follows: TGTTCCAGCAGCTACGGACAGGGAGATTCAGATACGCAGTATTTT.

The V and J genes are TRBV11-2 and TRBJ2-7, with a weak D call TRBD1 (5 bases). Germline V gene lookup returns CDR1 SGHAT and CDR2 FQNNGV. Between the trimmed V and J ends, which lost 2 bases and 3 bases, there was a span of 11 bases. CDR3 size: 14 residues. CDR3 residues: CASSLQGSRYEQYF. CDR3 in DNA: TGTGCCAGCAGCTTACAGGGTTCTCGCTACGAGCAGTACTTC. The whole variable domain, filled in from reference TRBV11-2 and TRBJ2-7, reads EAGVAQSPRYKIIEKRQSVAFWCNPISGHATLYWYQQILGQGPKLLIQFQNNGVVDDSQLPKDRFSAERLKGVDSTLKIQPAKLEDSAVYLCASSLQGSRYEQYFGPGTRLTVT.

This chain uses TRBV15 with TRBJ1-4; 7 nucleotides match TRBD1. The V and J ends lost 0 bases and 10 bases, in that order; junction bases with no gene match: 11. The CDR3 spans 16 residues. Germline lookup yields CDR1 LNHNV and CDR2 YYDKDF (reference sequence). The CDR3 region is CATSRDSGGQDGKLFF. The CDR3 DNA reads as TGTGCCACCAGCAGAGATTCAGGGGGTCAGGATGGAAAACTGTTTTTT.

Worth noting for this clone: At one of its ends the junction is not consistent with the germline gene, which may arise from a read error. The rearrangement links TRBV7-9 to TRBJ1-2; TRBD1 aligns across 8 bases. Germline CDR1 and CDR2: SEHNR and FQNEAQ (reference sequence). This CDR3 is built from 13 residues. CDR3 protein: CSSSGTGTAGYTF. The CDR3 coding sequence is TGTTCCAGCAGCGGGACAGGAACCGCTGGCTACACCTTC.

The rearrangement links TRBV5-6 to TRBJ2-5, with 7 bases aligning to TRBD1. The V gene's germline CDR1 is SGHDT and CDR2 YYEEEE. Losses at the gene ends were 1 base for V and 5 bases for J; bases not matched to a gene: 8. The CDR3 contains 15 residues. The CDR3 loop is CASSLPYPRGETQYF. As DNA, the CDR3 is TGTGCCAGCAGCTTGCCCTATCCCAGGGGGGAGACCCAGTACTTC.